This T cell receptor (beta chain) was obtained from a study of OX40 agonist ivuxolimab in advanced cancers. Measured with immunoSEQ multiplex PCR; TCRdb has only the in-frame clones, and not every one. This sample has around 10,000 clones, with about 86% found just once. Germline assignment: CDR1 MNHGY and CDR2 SVAAGI. V was cut by 5 bases and J by 4 bases, with 15 bases left in between. The CDR3 extends over 15 amino acids. The chain carries TRBV6-9 and TRBJ1-5; D perhaps matches TRBD1 (5 bases). The sequencing here drew on CD4+ or CD8+ T cells sorted from blood, taken in a trial of the OX40 agonist ivuxolimab. The TCR comes from an adult with an advanced solid tumor such as melanoma, head and neck, liver or kidney cancer. CDR3 sequence reads: CASSNDIGGNQPQHF. The CDR3 DNA reads as TGTGCCAGCAGTAACGACATTGGGGGGAATCAGCCCCAGCATTTT.